These 27 T cell receptor beta chains share one sample of origin, sequenced in a study of OX40 agonist ivuxolimab in advanced cancers. The protocol was immunoSEQ multiplex PCR, while the TCRdb copy is restricted to in-frame clones and leaves out a portion. The data show under 95,000 clones, roughly 86% seen once. This specimen consisted of CD4+ or CD8+ T cells sorted from blood, obtained in a trial of the OX40 agonist ivuxolimab. Source of these receptors: an adult with an advanced solid tumor such as melanoma, head and neck, liver or kidney cancer.

This clone appeared a few times. V and J are TRBV5-1 and TRBJ2-1; 7 bases fit TRBD1. The CDR3 runs 13 residues. Per germline, CDR1 SGHRS and CDR2 YFSETQ. V lost 0 bases and J lost 6; bases outside the gene matches: 0. CDR3 sequence reads: CASSLDRGNEQFF. The CDR3, as DNA: TGCGCCAGCAGCTTGGACAGGGGCAATGAGCAGTTCTTC.

The CDR3 sequence is CASSTKGIATNEKLFF. The CDR3 DNA follows: TGTGCCAGCAGCACCAAGGGAATCGCAACTAATGAAAAACTGTTTTTT. V gene TRBV27 combines with J gene TRBJ1-4; D unresolved. Germline values: CDR1 MNHEY, CDR2 SMNVEV (reference sequence). The CDR3 length is 16 residues. Trimming shortened V by 6 bases and J by 0 bases, and 14 bases separated the two germline ends.

The V and J genes are TRBV9 and TRBJ1-5; D uncertain. The CDR3 is 15 amino acids. Trimming took off 0 bases at V and 5 bases at J, with 12 bases between the two ends. CDR1 is SGDLS, CDR2 YYNGEE, per germline. The CDR3 DNA sequence: TGTGCCAGCAGCGTAGGTGGGATTTCGGATCAGCCCCAGCATTTT. Translation: CASSVGGISDQPQHF.

This sequence joins TRBV5-1 and TRBJ2-7, with a possible D match to TRBD1 (6 bases). Trimming removed 6 bases from V and 6 bases from J, with 13 bases in between. Germline values: CDR1 SGHRS, CDR2 YFSETQ. This CDR3 comprises 12 residues. In DNA form, the CDR3 reads TGCGCCAGCAACGAAGTGGGGGCCGAGCAGTACTTC. This translates into CASNEVGAEQYF.

V gene TRBV7-8 combines with J gene TRBJ2-7; 8 bases are shared with TRBD1. The V and J ends lost 2 bases and 1 base, in that order; junction bases with no gene match: 4. The CDR3 runs to 15 residues. CDR1 is SGHVS, CDR2 FQNEAQ, per germline. The CDR3 DNA is TGTGCCAGCAGCTTATACCAGGGGGCGTCCTACGAGCAGTACTTC. Protein sequence: CASSLYQGASYEQYF.

This chain connects TRBV27 to TRBJ1-1, with D maybe TRBD1 (5 bases). CDR1 and CDR2 from the germline V gene are MNHEY and SMNVEV (reference sequence). The CDR3 is 15 amino acids. V shed 5 bases and J shed 1 base, with 14 bases lying between them. CDR3 residues: CASSTPTGGNTEAFF. The DNA of the CDR3 is TGTGCCAGCAGTACACCTACAGGTGGGAACACTGAAGCTTTCTTT.

The sample holds one count of this clone. This sequence joins TRBV30 and TRBJ1-3, with D maybe TRBD1 (6 bases). The CDR3 totals 17 residues. Germline loops: CDR1 GTSNPN, CDR2 SVGIG (reference sequence). Trimming stripped 0 bases from V and 0 bases from J, with 15 bases between. CDR3 sequence reads: CAWSVRSDRLSGNTIYF. The DNA of the CDR3 is TGTGCCTGGAGTGTAAGGTCCGACAGGCTCTCTGGAAACACCATATATTTT.

V and J are TRBV9 and TRBJ2-1; D is ambiguous. Trimming pared 4 bases from V and 0 bases from J, leaving 11 bases between. Germline CDR1 is SGDLS and CDR2 is YYNGEE. The CDR3 covers 15 residues. The chain's CDR3 is CASSPPGTSYNEQFF. CDR3 bases: TGTGCCAGCAGCCCCCCCGGTACCTCCTACAATGAGCAGTTCTTC.

This clone came up once. The gene calls are TRBV6-6 and TRBJ2-1; a weak D match, TRBD2 (7 bases). Per the germline V gene, CDR1 is MNHNY and CDR2 is SVGAGI (reference sequence). The CDR3 loop spans 16 amino acids. Trimming removed 2 bases from V and 2 bases from J, with 13 bases in between. DNA of the CDR3: TGTGCCAGCAGTTACGGGGGGGCAGGGACCTACAATGAGCAGTTCTTC. Translation: CASSYGGAGTYNEQFF.

The gene calls are TRBV5-4 and TRBJ2-1, with D hard to call. The CDR3 extends over 14 amino acids. Trimming pared 2 bases from V and 5 bases from J, leaving 11 bases between. In germline, CDR1 is SGHNT, CDR2 YYREEE (reference sequence). The CDR3 bases are TGTGCCAGCAGCTTTGTGGCGAGAGACAATGAGCAGTTCTTC. This translates into CASSFVARDNEQFF.

The chain links TRBV14 to TRBJ1-1; D is possibly TRBD1 (5 bases). V was trimmed by 4 bases and J by 0 bases, leaving 15 bases between them. CDR1 and CDR2 from the germline V gene are SGHDN and FVKESK. The CDR3 totals 16 residues. The CDR3, as DNA: TGTGCCAGCAGCCTTTCGACCGGACAACTGAACACTGAAGCTTTCTTT. It specifies CASSLSTGQLNTEAFF.

The chain has TRBV5-6 and TRBJ2-2; 12 positions match TRBD2. This CDR3 comprises 18 residues. Germline CDR1 reads SGHDT; CDR2 reads YYEEEE. V was pared by 1 base and J by 4 bases, with 8 bases of the junction left unmatched. Written as DNA, the CDR3 is TGTGCCAGCAGCTTGAGACTAGCGGGAGATTGGATCACCGGGGAGCTGTTTTTT. It translates to CASSLRLAGDWITGELFF.

This sequence joins TRBV6-5 and TRBJ2-5, with D perhaps being TRBD1 or TRBD2 (5 bases each). The CDR3 covers 14 residues. CDR1 is MNHEY, CDR2 SVGAGI, per germline. Trimming took off 3 bases at V and 3 bases at J, with 11 bases between the two ends. The CDR3 here is CASSYKRGKETQYF. CDR3 nucleotides: TGTGCCAGCAGTTATAAGAGGGGCAAAGAGACCCAGTACTTC.

The CDR3 nucleotides read TGCGCCAGCAGCCGATATCACGGGGCTATACAAGAGACCCAGTACTTC. Protein sequence: CASSRYHGAIQETQYF. The genes are TRBV5-1 and TRBJ2-5; D may match TRBD1 or TRBD2 (5 bases each). Germline CDR1 and CDR2: SGHRS and YFSETQ. Trimming removed 4 bases from V and 2 bases from J, with 18 bases in between. This CDR3 has 16 residues.

The chain carries TRBV6-5 and TRBJ1-2; TRBD1 aligns across 10 bases. Trimming removed 4 bases from V and 5 bases from J; junction bases left unmatched: 10. From germline, CDR1 is MNHEY and CDR2 SVGAGI. The CDR3 loop spans 16 amino acids. CDR3 nucleotides: TGTGCCAGCAGTTTCCTCCGGGACAGGGGAGGGTATGGCTACACCTTC. This encodes CASSFLRDRGGYGYTF.

The gene calls are TRBV7-2 and TRBJ2-3, with D perhaps matching TRBD2 (6 bases). Trimming pared 1 base from V and 3 bases from J, leaving 8 bases between. The V gene's germline CDR1 is SGHTA and CDR2 FQGNSA. The CDR3 contains 14 residues. CDR3 region: CASSLGLATDTQYF. The CDR3, as DNA: TGTGCCAGCAGCTTAGGGCTAGCGACAGATACGCAGTATTTT.

This clone is a singleton in its sample. The V gene is TRBV7-3, the J gene TRBJ2-5, with 8 positions matching TRBD2. The CDR3 covers 16 residues. J was trimmed by 2 bases and V by 0 bases; bases with no gene match: 5. Germline V gene data show CDR1 as SGHTA and CDR2 as FQGTGA. The CDR3 spells CASSLTGTSVQETQYF. CDR3 bases: TGTGCCAGCAGCTTAACAGGGACTAGTGTTCAAGAGACCCAGTACTTC. Together with reference TRBV7-3 and TRBJ2-5, the CDR3 gives the full variable domain: GAGVSQTPSNKVTEKGKYVELRCDPISGHTALYWYRQSLGQGPEFLIYFQGTGAADDSGLPNDRFFAVRPEGSVSTLKIQRTERGDSAVYLCASSLTGTSVQETQYFGPGTRLLVL.

The V gene is TRBV2, the J gene TRBJ2-5, with D unresolved. The CDR3 spans 14 residues. Germline-derived CDR1 and CDR2 are SNHLY and FYNNEI. V was clipped by 7 bases and J by 1 base, with 13 bases between them. In DNA, the CDR3 is TGTGCCAGCACATCCGTCCCGCCCCAAGAGACCCAGTACTTC. This sequence encodes CASTSVPPQETQYF.

The chain combines TRBV21-1 with TRBJ2-4; the table's TRBD1 call for D was not verified on the DNA. TRBV21-1 is termed a pseudogene. CDR3 length equals 16 residues. The CDR3 DNA sequence: TGTGCCAGCAGCAAGGTGGGGACACTTGCCAAAAACATTCAGTACTTC. Translation gives CASSKVGTLAKNIQYF.

The rearrangement joins TRBV27 to TRBJ2-1, with 7 bases matching TRBD1. The length of the CDR3 is 14 residues. Looked up from germline, CDR1 is MNHEY and CDR2 is SMNVEV (reference sequence). The trim removed 3 bases at V and 6 bases at J, leaving 5 bases unmatched. CDR3 protein: CASSFPGQVNEQFF. CDR3 DNA sequence: TGTGCCAGCAGTTTCCCCGGACAGGTCAATGAGCAGTTCTTC.

This chain joins TRBV7-9 and TRBJ2-7; TRBD1 or TRBD2 may be the D gene (5 bases each). The CDR3 loop spans 12 amino acids. V was clipped by 4 bases and J by 7 bases, with 11 bases between them. Germline V gene lookup returns CDR1 SEHNR and CDR2 FQNEAQ (reference sequence). CDR3 loop: CASSSGLREQYF. CDR3 in DNA: TGTGCCAGCAGCTCGGGGCTTAGGGAGCAGTACTTC.

This clone was counted once. The gene calls are TRBV7-2 and TRBJ2-3; possibly TRBD2 for D (6 bases). CDR1 and CDR2 (germline): SGHTA, FQGNSA. The CDR3 totals 15 residues. V was cut by 2 bases and J by 5 bases, with 14 bases left in between. DNA of the CDR3: TGTGCCAGCAGCTTAAGAGGCGGGATTGGAGATACGCAGTATTTT. Its protein product is CASSLRGGIGDTQYF.

The chain has TRBV6-5 and TRBJ2-5; 7 bases align to TRBD2. The CDR3 spans 13 residues. V dropped 10 bases and J dropped 5; count of bases not matched to a gene: 10. Germline CDR1 MNHEY, CDR2 SVGAGI. Here the CDR3 DNA reads TGTGCCATCTCCTCTATCGGGGGGGAGACCCAGTACTTC. This sequence encodes CAISSIGGETQYF.

This chain uses TRBV5-6 with TRBJ2-7; TRBD2 matches 9 bases. CDR1 is SGHDT and CDR2 is YYEEEE in the germline V gene. The CDR3 totals 15 residues. J was trimmed by 4 bases and V by 3 bases; bases with no gene match: 8. DNA for the CDR3: TGTGCCAGCAGCTGGGCGGGGGGGTTCCCATACGAGCAGTACTTC. This encodes CASSWAGGFPYEQYF.

The V and J genes are TRBV30 and TRBJ1-2; TRBD1 matches at 9 bases. The CDR3 length is 14 residues. The ends lost 0 bases at V and 8 bases at J; junction bases unmatched: 7. Germline lookup yields CDR1 GTSNPN and CDR2 SVGIG (reference sequence). The CDR3 sequence is CAWSVPGTGKGYTF. The DNA for the CDR3 is TGTGCCTGGAGTGTACCCGGGACAGGGAAGGGCTACACCTTC.

The DNA of the CDR3 is TGCGCCAGCAGCTTGGGAGAGGGTGAAGCTTTCTTT. Its translation is CASSLGEGEAFF. The chain has TRBV5-1 and TRBJ1-1; D gene ambiguous. There are 12 residues in the CDR3. Germline CDR1 SGHRS, CDR2 YFSETQ. V was trimmed by 0 bases and J by 7 bases, leaving 7 bases between them.

The J gene is TRBJ2-1, the V gene TRBV19; 8 bases map to TRBD2. V lost 3 bases to trimming and J lost 10 bases; unmatched junction nucleotides: 8. From germline, CDR1 is LNHDA and CDR2 SQIVND (reference sequence). The CDR3 is made up of 14 amino acids. The CDR3 DNA follows: TGTGCCAGTAGTATCCGGGCGGGACTAGAAGAGCAGTTCTTC. Protein sequence: CASSIRAGLEEQFF.